This TCR beta chain was identified during a study of beta chain features in type 1 diabetes. Study observations and caveats: Patients' naive, central memory and Treg TCRB repertoires seemed closer to one another than those of healthy donors.

Trimming shortened V by 0 bases and J by 3 bases, and 4 bases separated the two germline ends. This CDR3 is 13 amino acids long. From germline, CDR1 is SGHTA and CDR2 FQGNSA. In regard to this clone: Its antigen is unknown.

One heparinised blood draw, averaging roughly 120 mL, came from each donor. CD4+ naive, central memory, regulatory and stem cell-like memory subsets were isolated by sorting on CD45RO/CCR7/CD25/CD127/CD95/CD27. The study reverse transcribed the entire isolated RNA, so it sequenced expressed TCRB transcripts. The table came from immunoSEQ multiplex PCR; TCRdb's copy has only in-frame clones and leaves some out. The sample has about 140,000 clones; about a tenth are singletons. V usage is TRBV7-2 and J usage is TRBJ2-3; D is unclear. The source of this sequence is a woman between 40 and 55 years old in good health. The sample taken for sequencing was central memory CD4+ T cells from blood. CDR3 DNA sequence: TGTGCCAGCAGCTTAGCGCAGACAGATACGCAGTATTTT. It specifies CASSLAQTDTQYF. The complete variable domain, with remaining parts taken from reference TRBV7-2 and TRBJ2-3, reads GAGVSQSPSNKVTEKGKDVELRCDPISGHTALYWYRQSLGQGLEFLIYFQGNSAPDKSGLPSDRFSAERTGGSVSTLTIQRTQQEDSAVYLCASSLAQTDTQYFGPGTRLTVL.